This T cell receptor (beta chain) was obtained from a study of blood T cell repertoires in COVID-19. Study overall: Sites across the United States, Italy and Spain contributed samples from acute and convalescent COVID-19. PBMCs, B-cell-depleted T cells, or T cells were the source of the cDNA or gDNA that made up the material.

In the study's own analysis: Amplified reference gene primers provided the basis for estimating nucleated cell counts. The table came from immunoSEQ multiplex PCR; TCRdb's copy has only in-frame clones and leaves some out. V and J calls and clone size are as listed in that table; D and trimming were resolved from the DNA. Of about 160,000 clones in the sample, roughly 82% were seen once. This CDR3 is 12 amino acids long. Germline CDR1 reads MNHEY; CDR2 reads SVGAGI. The V gene lost 2 bases and the J gene lost 7 bases, with 8 bases spanning the gap. This clone was seen more than once but under ten times.

The V gene is TRBV6-5, the J gene TRBJ1-2; unclear D gene. The sequence was collected from a middle-aged woman with COVID-19, enrolled during active disease. Sequencing was performed on peripheral blood. The CDR3 DNA reads as TGTGCCAGCAGTTACGAGGGCTTTGGCTACACCTTC. The encoded protein is CASSYEGFGYTF.